A single sample is the source of the 5 T cell receptor beta chains below, sequenced in a study of CD8 T cells in ankylosing spondylitis (dated by TCRdb to the late 2010s). Libraries were prepared through 5' RACE. The reads were generated on an Illumina HiSeq 2500. The public reads were reprocessed in TCRdb via fastp at Q25 and MiXCR, keeping in-frame beta chains. Rows with one shared CDR3 protein collapse into an entry with the most common genes and DNA. This sample has under 300,000 distinct CDR3 sequences in its table, and about 11% of those were observed once. Roughly 6.8% of the sample lies in the top ten. Sequencing was carried out using blood, either unsorted or a sorted T cell fraction (not recorded which). The origin of the receptors is a male donor with ankylosing spondylitis or in good health (not recorded which).

This clonotype was observed at least ten times. The genes are TRBV5-1 and TRBJ2-5, with 10 bases matching TRBD2. This CDR3 comprises 15 residues. J gave up 3 bases and V 2 bases, and 4 bases lay outside the gene matches. Looked up from germline, CDR1 is SGHRS and CDR2 is YFSETQ. The CDR3 DNA reads TGCGCCAGCAGCTTCCTCGGACTAGCGGAAGAGACCCAGTACTTC. It yields the protein CASSFLGLAEETQYF.

This clonotype was detected ten times or more. The chain is built from TRBV5-1 and TRBJ2-7; 7 nucleotides align to TRBD1. V was pared by 0 bases and J by 0 bases, with 3 bases of the junction left unmatched. The CDR3 extends over 15 amino acids. In germline, CDR1 is SGHRS, CDR2 YFSETQ. CDR3 protein: CASSLEGQNSYEQYF. CDR3 nucleotides: TGCGCCAGCAGCTTGGAGGGACAGAACTCCTACGAGCAGTACTTC.

This clonotype was detected only a few times. The chain uses TRBV20-1 and TRBJ2-1; 12 bases agree with TRBD2. The V gene's germline CDR1 is DFQATT and CDR2 SNEGSKA (reference sequence). The CDR3 consists of 14 residues. The junction had 10 bases not matched to a gene; V was cut back by 8 bases and J by 8 bases. The CDR3 bases are TGCAGTACAACAAATCTAGCGGGAGGGTATGAGCAGTTCTTC. Amino acid sequence: CSTTNLAGGYEQFF.

The gene calls are TRBV5-1 and TRBJ2-2; TRBD1 matches at 10 bases. CDR1 is SGHRS and CDR2 is YFSETQ in the germline V gene. J was trimmed by 5 bases and V by 2 bases; bases with no gene match: 6. The CDR3 has 16 residues. CDR3 sequence (DNA): TGCGCCAGCAGCTTTAGCGGGACAGGGGAGACCGGGGAGCTGTTTTTT. This gives the protein CASSFSGTGETGELFF.

This clonotype was seen only a few times. The V and J genes are TRBV6-2 or TRBV6-3 and TRBJ2-3; 7 nucleotides match TRBD2. With V trimmed by 6 bases and J by 4 bases, 7 bases remained unmatched. The CDR3 sequence is 14 residues long. The germline V gene has CDR1 MNHEY and CDR2 SVGEGT. The CDR3 reads CASSLRLAADTQYF. CDR3 nucleotides: TGTGCCAGCAGCCTAAGACTAGCCGCAGATACGCAGTATTTT.